The rows below give T cell receptor beta chains drawn from one sample of a study of CD8 T cells in ankylosing spondylitis. TCRdb passed the 5' RACE reads through MiXCR, listing each CDR3 protein once. This repertoire shows about 700,000 distinct CDR3 sequences, roughly 19% found once; its top ten account for about 20%. The sample was blood, either unsorted or a sorted T cell fraction (not recorded which). These TCRs come from a male donor with ankylosing spondylitis. Each CDR3 is given with its conserved first and last residue. D genes are given only for firm matches. Rows may omit the clone size; those that give it use once, few, many or a size class.

d_gene: .
j_gene: TRBJ1-4
v_gene: TRBV20-1
abundance: .
CDR3aa: CSAIKNEKLFF
CDR3nt: TGCAGTGCTATTAAAAACGAAAAACTGTTTTTT

d_gene: TRBD1
j_gene: TRBJ2-5
v_gene: TRBV7-3
abundance: .
CDR3aa: CASSPDRKETQYF
CDR3nt: TGTGCCAGCAGCCCGGACAGGAAAGAGACCCAGTACTTC

d_gene: TRBD1
j_gene: TRBJ1-4
v_gene: TRBV5-1
abundance: .
CDR3aa: CASRWTGSNEKLFF
CDR3nt: TGCGCCAGCAGGTGGACAGGGTCTAATGAAAAACTGTTTTTT

d_gene: TRBD1
j_gene: TRBJ2-2
v_gene: TRBV7-9
abundance: few
CDR3aa: CASTAAGTGNTGELFF
CDR3nt: TGTGCCAGCACCGCTGCCGGGACAGGGAACACCGGGGAGCTGTTTTTT

d_gene: .
j_gene: TRBJ1-2
v_gene: TRBV4-3
abundance: .
CDR3aa: CASSQEFGALDYGYTF
CDR3nt: TGCGCCAGCAGCCAAGAGTTCGGGGCGCTGGATTATGGCTACACCTTC

d_gene: .
j_gene: TRBJ1-5
v_gene: TRBV30
abundance: .
CDR3aa: CAWSHLRNQPQHF
CDR3nt: TGTGCCTGGAGTCACCTCAGGAATCAGCCCCAGCATTTT

d_gene: .
j_gene: TRBJ1-2
v_gene: TRBV12-3/TRBV12-4
abundance: .
CDR3aa: CASSNGPPGGGYTF
CDR3nt: TGTGCCAGCAGTAACGGGCCCCCGGGTGGTGGCTACACCTTC

d_gene: .
j_gene: TRBJ2-7
v_gene: TRBV20-1
abundance: .
CDR3aa: CSARDVRGSVEQYF
CDR3nt: TGCAGTGCTAGAGATGTGAGAGGGTCAGTCGAGCAGTACTTC

d_gene: .
j_gene: TRBJ2-7
v_gene: TRBV12-3/TRBV12-4
abundance: few
CDR3aa: CASANRESYEQYF
CDR3nt: TGTGCCAGCGCAAACCGGGAGTCCTACGAGCAGTACTTC

d_gene: .
j_gene: TRBJ1-1
v_gene: TRBV6-2/TRBV6-3
abundance: few
CDR3aa: CASSYTVTGVGRGANTEAFF
CDR3nt: TGTGCCAGCAGTTACACCGTAACCGGGGTGGGTAGGGGGGCGAACACTGAAGCTTTCTTT

d_gene: .
j_gene: TRBJ1-1
v_gene: TRBV5-1
abundance: few
CDR3aa: CASSLRNKNTEAFF
CDR3nt: TGCGCCAGCAGCTTGAGGAACAAGAACACTGAAGCTTTCTTT

d_gene: TRBD1
j_gene: TRBJ1-4
v_gene: TRBV29-1
abundance: .
CDR3aa: CSVRGVDEKLFF
CDR3nt: TGCAGCGTCAGGGGGGTAGATGAAAAACTGTTTTTT

d_gene: TRBD1
j_gene: TRBJ1-1
v_gene: TRBV20-1
abundance: few
CDR3aa: CSAYSGGMNTEAFF
CDR3nt: TGCAGTGCATACTCAGGGGGCATGAACACTGAAGCTTTCTTT

d_gene: TRBD1
j_gene: TRBJ2-7
v_gene: TRBV7-8
abundance: .
CDR3aa: CASSSAGTGLGVPYEQYF
CDR3nt: TGTGCCAGCAGCTCAGCCGGGACAGGGTTAGGGGTCCCCTACGAGCAGTACTTC

d_gene: TRBD2
j_gene: TRBJ2-2
v_gene: TRBV13
abundance: few
CDR3aa: CASSLGLAGEGGELFF
CDR3nt: TGTGCCAGCAGCTTGGGACTAGCGGGAGAAGGCGGGGAGCTGTTTTTT

d_gene: TRBD1
j_gene: TRBJ1-5
v_gene: TRBV27
abundance: .
CDR3aa: CASSELGGDRAKHF
CDR3nt: TGTGCCAGCAGTGAATTGGGTGGGGACAGGGCGAAGCATTTT

d_gene: .
j_gene: TRBJ2-3
v_gene: TRBV19
abundance: .
CDR3aa: CASSVTLADTQYF
CDR3nt: TGTGCCAGTAGTGTGACGCTGGCGGATACGCAGTATTTT

d_gene: .
j_gene: TRBJ1-1
v_gene: TRBV6-6
abundance: few
CDR3aa: CASSYSGVEAFF
CDR3nt: TGTGCCAGCAGTTACTCGGGAGTTGAAGCTTTCTTT

d_gene: TRBD1
j_gene: TRBJ2-7
v_gene: TRBV2
abundance: .
CDR3aa: CASRDPGTGGYEQYF
CDR3nt: TGTGCCAGCAGAGACCCCGGGACAGGGGGCTACGAGCAGTACTTC